The TCR beta chain described here comes from a study of shared clonotypes between healthy human individuals. The length of the CDR3 is 14 residues. Trimming cost V 7 bases and J 8 bases, with 17 bases left between them. Germline lookup yields CDR1 MDHEN and CDR2 SYDVKM. Generated by immunoSEQ multiplex PCR, the TCRdb table keeps only in-frame clones and is missing some. The table lists hundreds of thousands of clones, approximately 96% of them singletons. Naive CD8 populations comprised CD45RO-negative cells positively selected for CCR7, excluding terminally differentiated effector memory CD45RA+ cells.

The chain combines TRBV28 with TRBJ1-4; TRBD1 is a possible D gene (6 bases). Specimen: naive CD8+ T cells sorted from blood. The clonotype comes from a woman in her twenties or thirties in good health. The CDR3: CASKQGISREKLFF. The CDR3 nucleotides read TGTGCCAGCAAACAGGGAATTAGTAGGGAAAAACTGTTTTTT.